This T cell receptor (beta chain) was identified during a study of blood T cell repertoires in COVID-19. Turning to the study itself: Specimens from acute and convalescent COVID-19 originated in the United States, Italy and Spain. From T cells, B-cell-depleted T cells, or PBMCs came the material, which was cDNA or gDNA.

The CDR3 extends over 15 amino acids. V was pared by 4 bases and J by 5 bases, with 8 bases of the junction left unmatched. The germline gives CDR1 SGHDN, CDR2 FVKESK. In the authors' workflow: Nucleated cell counts were estimated from reference gene primer amplification. Sequencing used immunoSEQ multiplex PCR; TCRdb keeps in-frame clones, though not all of them. The V and J calls and the clone size are those of that table, but D and trimming were determined from the DNA. The sample records 200,000 to 300,000 clones, around four fifths being singletons. The J gene is TRBJ2-4, the V gene TRBV14; 7 bases match TRBD2. Sample: peripheral blood. The TCR was taken from a woman aged 55-69 years with active or convalescent COVID-19. Here the CDR3 DNA reads TGTGCCAGCAGCCGGGGACTACCTAGCCAAAACATTCAGTACTTC. Its translation is CASSRGLPSQNIQYF.